The present T cell receptor beta chain was sequenced within a study of blood T cell repertoires in COVID-19. This CDR3 is built from 15 residues. V was clipped by 7 bases and J by 2 bases; unmatched bases: 8. Seattle enrolled patients during active infection and tracked them longitudinally. As originally analysed: By means of reference gene primer amplification, nucleated cell counts were estimated. Repertoires were generated with immunoSEQ multiplex PCR, while TCRdb's copy carries only in-frame clones and drops some. Clonal size and the V and J genes are those of that table, whereas D and trimming came from the DNA. The sample yields some 160,000 clones, around 85% seen once.

The chain combines TRBV23-1 with TRBJ1-3; 7 positions agree with TRBD1. TRBV23-1 counts as an open reading frame of uncertain function. The source is a woman aged 80 or over with COVID-19, enrolled during active disease. Sequences were obtained from peripheral blood. CDR3 residues: CASTDRAVAGNTIYF. The CDR3 DNA reads as TGCGCCAGCACCGACAGGGCGGTCGCTGGAAACACCATATATTTT.